This T cell receptor (beta chain) was captured in a study of lymphopenia after photon versus proton radiotherapy. Produced via immunoSEQ multiplex PCR; TCRdb's table is partial and in-frame only. The data contain 25,000 to 30,000 clones, roughly four fifths of them singletons. V lost 5 bases to trimming and J lost 3 bases, with 12 bases between them. This CDR3 contains 14 residues. CDR1 is MNHEY and CDR2 is SVGAGI in the germline V gene. This specimen was peripheral blood, taken from a patient treated with photon-based radiotherapy. The sequence was obtained from a woman aged 50 to 60 with pancreatic cancer. This sequence joins TRBV6-5 and TRBJ2-3, with D possibly being TRBD1 (6 bases). The CDR3 loop is CASSPTRGTDTQYF. The CDR3 region has the DNA TGTGCCAGCAGTCCCACTAGGGGGACAGATACGCAGTATTTT.